The 19 T cell receptor beta chains below all came from one sample that was sequenced in a study of blood T cell repertoires in COVID-19. The assay was immunoSEQ multiplex PCR, and TCRdb's table has in-frame clones only and misses some. Among some 330,000 clones listed, about 90% were seen once. The sample consisted of peripheral blood. The origin of the receptors is a woman younger than 45 with COVID-19, enrolled during active disease.

The chain is built from TRBV7-5 and TRBJ2-5; the D call of TRBD2 is as the table states it, not checked on the DNA. TRBV7-5 is marked as a pseudogene. The CDR3 is 13 residues long. CDR3 residues: CVRSSYWQETQYF. The CDR3 nucleotides are TGTGTCAGAAGCTCCTACTGGCAAGAGACCCAGTACTTC.

This CDR3 reads CASSSRRVNAYNEQFF. CDR3 bases: TGTGCCAGCAGCTCCCGCAGGGTAAACGCCTACAATGAGCAGTTCTTC. The chain employs TRBV7-2 and TRBJ2-1; TRBD1 might be the D (5 bases). CDR1 is SGHTA and CDR2 is FQGNSA in the germline V gene. V dropped 4 bases and J dropped 2 bases, with 15 bases sitting between them. The CDR3 spans 16 residues.

The gene calls are TRBV12-5 and TRBJ2-1; 7 bases agree with TRBD2. With V trimmed by 7 bases and J by 8 bases, 8 bases remained unmatched. The CDR3 has 13 amino acids. Germline values: CDR1 LGHNT, CDR2 FRNRAP. CDR3 nucleotides: TGTGCTAGTGCCCCGACTAGCATCGATGAGCAGTTCTTC. This sequence encodes CASAPTSIDEQFF.

The rearrangement uses TRBV2 and TRBJ2-4, with 11 bases fitting TRBD1. V lost 5 bases and J lost 6; bases outside the gene matches: 6. This CDR3 contains 15 residues. Germline V gene sequence: CDR1 SNHLY, CDR2 FYNNEI. The chain's CDR3 is CASSTGTGGGNIQYF. DNA of the CDR3: TGTGCCAGCAGTACCGGGACAGGGGGTGGAAACATTCAGTACTTC.

The chain has TRBV11-3 and TRBJ2-7; 8 bases agree with TRBD1. V gave up 5 bases and J gave up 9 bases; unmatched junction bases: 3. Germline lookup yields CDR1 SGHNT and CDR2 YENEEA. There are 11 residues in the CDR3. CDR3 residues: CASSLDRGQYV. In DNA form, the CDR3 reads TGTGCCAGCAGCCTCGACAGGGGGCAGTACGTC.

The chain employs TRBV27 and TRBJ2-2, with 7 bases identical to TRBD1. This CDR3 is 15 amino acids long. V shed 3 bases and J 1 base; nucleotides not matched to a gene: 2. Germline CDR1 is MNHEY and CDR2 is SMNVEV (reference sequence). CDR3 in DNA: TGTGCCAGCAGTTTGCGACAGGGGAACACCGGGGAGCTGTTTTTT. Its protein product is CASSLRQGNTGELFF.

The J gene is TRBJ1-4, the V gene TRBV5-6; 7 positions match TRBD1. After removal of 6 bases from V and 5 bases from J, the junction contained 13 bases not matched to a gene. CDR1 SGHDT and CDR2 YYEEEE come from the germline V gene. CDR3 size: 16 residues. This CDR3 is CASTRWLDRANEKLFF. In DNA, the CDR3 is TGTGCCAGCACCAGGTGGTTAGACAGGGCGAATGAAAAACTGTTTTTT. The full variable domain, in which reference TRBV5-6 and TRBJ1-4 provide the parts outside the CDR3, is DAGVTQSPTHLIKTRGQQVTLRCSPKSGHDTVSWYQQALGQGPQFIFQYYEEEERQRGNFPDRFSGHQFPNYSSELNVNALLLGDSALYLCASTRWLDRANEKLFFGSGTQLSVL.

This chain links TRBV3-1 (or the pseudogene TRBV3-2) with TRBJ1-1, with no clear D. Trimming removed 3 bases at V and 8 bases at J, with 7 bases between. CDR3 length equals 11 residues. Germline V gives CDR1 LGHDT, CDR2 YNNKEL (reference sequence). CDR3 sequence reads: CASSHEAEAFF. The CDR3 nucleotides are TGTGCCAGCAGCCACGAAGCAGAAGCTTTCTTT.

This sequence joins TRBV6-1 and TRBJ2-3; 8 bases align to TRBD1. This CDR3 is 16 amino acids long. CDR1 is MNHNS and CDR2 is SASEGT in the germline V gene. The V gene end was trimmed by 1 base and the J gene end by 5 bases; junction bases not matched to a gene: 8. The chain's CDR3 is CASSEDRDRRRDTQYF. CDR3 bases: TGTGCCAGCAGTGAAGACCGGGACAGGCGTCGAGATACGCAGTATTTT.

The chain uses TRBV7-6 and TRBJ2-1; unclear D gene. This CDR3 region has 12 residues. V lost 3 bases and J 6 bases, leaving 6 bases between the germline ends. In germline, CDR1 is SGHVS, CDR2 FNYEAQ. The CDR3 loop is CASSFTVNEQFF. CDR3 sequence (DNA): TGTGCCAGCAGCTTTACGGTCAATGAGCAGTTCTTC.

J is TRBJ1-2 and V is TRBV5-6; D unclear. V was shortened by 6 bases and J by 9 bases, with 21 bases between the two germline ends. Germline CDR1 and CDR2: SGHDT and YYEEEE. This CDR3 comprises 14 residues. The CDR3 DNA follows: TGTGCCAGCATCAACATACGGGGTGTGGGTAGCTACACCTTC. Protein product: CASINIRGVGSYTF.

The V gene is TRBV7-9, the J gene TRBJ1-1, with unresolved D. The V gene lost 10 bases and the J gene lost 0 bases, with 15 bases spanning the gap. The CDR3 covers 14 residues. Germline values: CDR1 SEHNR, CDR2 FQNEAQ (reference sequence). The CDR3, as DNA: TGTGCCACCCCGGTCGGGGAAATGAACACTGAAGCTTTCTTT. Its protein is CATPVGEMNTEAFF. The variable domain in full, with the rest retrieved from reference TRBV7-9 and TRBJ1-1, is DTGVSQNPRHKITKRGQNVTFRCDPISEHNRLYWYRQTLGQGPEFLTYFQNEAQLEKSRLLSDRFSAERPKGSFSTLEIQRTEQGDSAMYLCATPVGEMNTEAFFGQGTRLTVV.

This sequence joins TRBV19 and TRBJ2-7; no firm D call. V was clipped by 2 bases and J by 6 bases, with 17 bases between them. The CDR3 consists of 15 residues. Germline CDR1 LNHDA, CDR2 SQIVND (reference sequence). The CDR3 region has the DNA TGTGCCAGTAGTATAAGTTCAGCGACCGGCTTCGAGCAGTACTTC. As protein: CASSISSATGFEQYF.

The gene calls are TRBV5-4 and TRBJ1-2; D gene uncertain. The V and J ends lost 2 bases and 4 bases respectively, with 9 bases between them. This CDR3 region has 13 residues. Germline V CDR1 and CDR2: SGHNT, YYREEE (reference sequence). For the CDR3, the DNA is TGTGCCAGCAGCTTTGCAGGCTCCTATGGCTACACCTTC. Its protein product is CASSFAGSYGYTF. Looking up the rest from reference TRBV5-4 and TRBJ1-2 gives the full variable domain: ETGVTQSPTHLIKTRGQQVTLRCSSQSGHNTVSWYQQALGQGPQFIFQYYREEENGRGNFPPRFSGLQFPNYSSELNVNALELDDSALYLCASSFAGSYGYTFGSGTRLTVV.

V is TRBV19 and J is TRBJ2-1; maybe TRBD2 (6 bases). Per the germline V gene, CDR1 is LNHDA and CDR2 is SQIVND (reference sequence). This CDR3 region has 13 residues. With 5 bases removed from V and 6 bases from J, the gap between germline ends came to 11 bases. As DNA, the CDR3 is TGTGCCAGTAGTTGGGACTCCATCAATGAGCAGTTCTTC. Amino acid sequence: CASSWDSINEQFF.

This chain connects TRBV6-5 to TRBJ2-2; D unresolved. The CDR3 spans 14 residues. With 6 bases removed from V and 1 base from J, the gap between germline ends came to 9 bases. Germline values: CDR1 MNHEY, CDR2 SVGAGI. CDR3 sequence: CASRSTLNTGELFF. DNA for the CDR3: TGTGCCAGCAGGAGCACCTTGAACACCGGGGAGCTGTTTTTT.

This chain connects TRBV5-8 to TRBJ2-1; 8 nucleotides align to TRBD2. This CDR3 has 16 amino acids. Trimming removed 4 bases from V and 7 bases from J; junction bases left unmatched: 13. Per the germline V gene, CDR1 is SGHTS and CDR2 is YDEGEE. The CDR3 coding sequence is TGTGCCAGCAGCGCCTACCCGGGACTAGTGGCGAATGAGCAGTTCTTC. Its protein is CASSAYPGLVANEQFF.

The CDR3 region is CASKEEQGAGSPLHF. The CDR3 coding sequence is TGTGCCAGCAAAGAAGAACAGGGGGCAGGATCACCCCTCCACTTT. This rearrangement joins TRBV19 to TRBJ1-6, with TRBD1 identical over 9 bases. V was clipped by 9 bases and J by 10 bases; unmatched bases: 13. This CDR3 has 15 amino acids. CDR1 is LNHDA, CDR2 SQIVND, per germline (reference sequence).

The genes are TRBV28 and TRBJ1-5, with 9 nucleotides matching TRBD1. This CDR3 comprises 16 residues. CDR1 and CDR2 from the germline V gene are MDHEN and SYDVKM. Losses at the gene ends were 10 bases for V and 6 bases for J; bases not matched to a gene: 16. CDR3 protein: CAIAGTGFGTAQPQHF. CDR3 in DNA: TGTGCCATCGCCGGGACAGGGTTCGGTACGGCTCAGCCCCAGCATTTT.